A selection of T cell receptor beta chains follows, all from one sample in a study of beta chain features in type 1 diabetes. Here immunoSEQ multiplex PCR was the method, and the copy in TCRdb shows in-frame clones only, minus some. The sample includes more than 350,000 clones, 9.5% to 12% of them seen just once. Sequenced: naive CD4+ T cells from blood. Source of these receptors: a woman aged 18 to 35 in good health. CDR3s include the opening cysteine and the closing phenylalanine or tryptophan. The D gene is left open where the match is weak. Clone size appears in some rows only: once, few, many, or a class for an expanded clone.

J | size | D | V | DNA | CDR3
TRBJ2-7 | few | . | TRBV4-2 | TGTGCCAGCAGCCAAGATGGGTACGAGCAGTACTTC | CASSQDGYEQYF
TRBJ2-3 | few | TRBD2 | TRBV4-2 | TGTGCCAGCAGCCATACCGGGAGGGGTGATTCAGATACGCAGTATTTT | CASSHTGRGDSDTQYF
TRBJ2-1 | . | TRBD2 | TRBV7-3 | TGTGCCAGCAGCTTACGGCTAGCGGGCATCAATGAGCAGTTCTTC | CASSLRLAGINEQFF
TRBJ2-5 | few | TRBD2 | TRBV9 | TGTGCCAGCAGCGTAGCTCGGGGGGGAGAAGAGACCCAGTACTTC | CASSVARGGEETQYF
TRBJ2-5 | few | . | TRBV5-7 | TGTGCCAGCAGGCAGAACAGCCAAGAGACCCAGTACTTC | CASRQNSQETQYF
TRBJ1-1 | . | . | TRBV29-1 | TGCAGCGTTGAGCGGGGAGCCGGCGTTGGCACTGAAGCTTTCTTT | CSVERGAGVGTEAFF
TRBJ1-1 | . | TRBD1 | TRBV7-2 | TGTGCCAGCAGCGCCAGGGGGGGCAATGAAGCTTTCTTT | CASSARGGNEAFF
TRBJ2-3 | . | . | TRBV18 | TGTGCCAGCTCACCGCAGACAGATCAAACGCAGTATTTT | CASSPQTDQTQYF
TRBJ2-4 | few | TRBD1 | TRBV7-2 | TGTGCCAGCAGCCCGGGACAGGGGGGCCCGGTAGCCAAAAACATTCAGTACTTC | CASSPGQGGPVAKNIQYF
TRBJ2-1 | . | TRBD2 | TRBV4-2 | TGTGCCAGCAGCAAGCCCGGGACTAGCGGTTACAATGAGCAGTTCTTC | CASSKPGTSGYNEQFF
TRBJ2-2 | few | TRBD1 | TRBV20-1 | TGCAGTGCTAGAGATCTGAGGGACAGATGTTTT | CSARDLRDRCF
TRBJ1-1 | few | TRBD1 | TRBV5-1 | TGCGCCAGCAGCTACAGGACAGGTGGGAACACTGAAGCTTTCTTT | CASSYRTGGNTEAFF
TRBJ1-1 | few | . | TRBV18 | TGTGCCAGCTCACGGGGATCATTGGGGAGGGGAACTGAAGCTTTCTTT | CASSRGSLGRGTEAFF
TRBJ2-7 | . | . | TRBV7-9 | TGTGCCAGCAGCTTAAACAGGGGACTCGACTACGAGCAGTACTTC | CASSLNRGLDYEQYF
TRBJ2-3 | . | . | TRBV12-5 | TGTGCTAGTGGTCCTCTTCACACAGATACGCAGTATTTT | CASGPLHTDTQYF
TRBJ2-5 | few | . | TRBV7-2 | TGTGCCAGCAGCTTAGGAGGGGCGCAAGAGACCCAGTACTTC | CASSLGGAQETQYF
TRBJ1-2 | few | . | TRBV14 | TGTGCCAGCAGCCAAGGACGGTGGGGCTACACCTTC | CASSQGRWGYTF
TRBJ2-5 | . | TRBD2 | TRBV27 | TGTGCCAGCAAGAATATAGCGGGGAGGGTTGAGACCCAGTACTTC | CASKNIAGRVETQYF
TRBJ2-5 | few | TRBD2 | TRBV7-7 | TGTGCTAGCAGCCCAACCCAGACTAGCGGCCAAGAGACCCAGTACTTC | CASSPTQTSGQETQYF
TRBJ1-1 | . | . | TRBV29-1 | TGCAGCGTTGAGTTGGGTCGCATGAGTACTGAAGCTTTCTTT | CSVELGRMSTEAFF
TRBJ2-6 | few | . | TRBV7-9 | TGTGCTTTCCTAGTACCGCCAGCAACCCCCACTGGGGCCAACGTCCTGACTTTC | CAFLVPPATPTGANVLTF
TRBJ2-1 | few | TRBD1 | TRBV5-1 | TGCGCCAGCTCCCCTCTGCAGGGGGCAAATGAGCAGTTCTTC | CASSPLQGANEQFF
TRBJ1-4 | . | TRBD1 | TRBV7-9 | TGTGCCAGCAGCTTAAGACAGGGAGGTGAAAAACTGTTTTTT | CASSLRQGGEKLFF
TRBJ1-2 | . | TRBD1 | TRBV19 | TGTGCCAGTAGTTTAAGGGACAGCTGGATCTATGGCTACACCTTC | CASSLRDSWIYGYTF
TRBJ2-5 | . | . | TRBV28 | TGTGCCAGCAGTTTTGGAGGGACGGTTGAGACCCAGTACTTC | CASSFGGTVETQYF
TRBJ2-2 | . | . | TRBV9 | TGTGCCAGCACTCCGAACACCGGGGAGCTGTTTTTT | CASTPNTGELFF
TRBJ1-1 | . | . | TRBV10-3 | TGTGCCATCAGTAGTGGGAGGACTGAAGCTTTCTTT | CAISSGRTEAFF
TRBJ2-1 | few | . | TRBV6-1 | TGTGCCAGCAGTGTGCGAGGTCTCAGTGAGCAGTTCTTC | CASSVRGLSEQFF
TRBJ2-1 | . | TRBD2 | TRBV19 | TGTGCCAGTAGTTGGGGGACTAGCGGATCCTACAATGAGCAGTTCTTC | CASSWGTSGSYNEQFF
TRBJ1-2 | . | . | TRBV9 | TGTGCCAGCAGCGTAGATACGTGGAACTATGGCTACACCTTC | CASSVDTWNYGYTF
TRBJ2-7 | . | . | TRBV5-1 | TGCGCCAGCAGCTTGAGTTCCGGAGGATCCGAGCAGTACTTC | CASSLSSGGSEQYF
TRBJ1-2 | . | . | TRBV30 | TGTGCCTGGAACCGCGTTACAGGACACCGATCTAACTATGGCTACACCTTC | CAWNRVTGHRSNYGYTF
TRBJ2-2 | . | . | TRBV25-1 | TGTGCCAGCACTAAACAGGGTTCAGGGGAGCTGTTTTTT | CASTKQGSGELFF
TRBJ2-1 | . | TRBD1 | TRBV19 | TGTGCCAGTAGACTTCCGGGACAGGGCTTAAATGAGCAGTTCTTC | CASRLPGQGLNEQFF
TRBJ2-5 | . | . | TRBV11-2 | TGTGCCAGCAGCTTCGCAGGGAGGGAGACCCAGTACTTC | CASSFAGRETQYF
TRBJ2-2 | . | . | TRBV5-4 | TGTGCCAGCAGCTCCTCGACAGGCCCAGCGGAGCTGTTTTTT | CASSSSTGPAELFF
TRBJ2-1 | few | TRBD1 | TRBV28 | TGTGCCACCGCGACAGGGGGGGGAGGTGAGCAGTTCTTC | CATATGGGGEQFF
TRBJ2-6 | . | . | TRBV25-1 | TGTGCCAGCGGAACCGAGACTGGGGCCAACGTCCTGACTTTC | CASGTETGANVLTF
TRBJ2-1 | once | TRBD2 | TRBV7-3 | TGTGCCAGCAGCTTCAGCGGCGGGAGATCTGGTAATGAGCAGTTCTTC | CASSFSGGRSGNEQFF
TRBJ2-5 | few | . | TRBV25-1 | TGTGCCAGCAGCCTCTTTATTGGCGGGACCCAAGATACCCAGTACTTC | CASSLFIGGTQDTQYF
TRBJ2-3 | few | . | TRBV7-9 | TGTGCCAGCAGCCGCACCCGGGGTGGCCTCACAGATACGCAGTATTTT | CASSRTRGGLTDTQYF
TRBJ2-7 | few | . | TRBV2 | TGTGCCAGCAGAGCTAGGCACGAGCAGTACTTC | CASRARHEQYF
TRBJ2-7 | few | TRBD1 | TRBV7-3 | TGTGCCAGCAGCTTAAGAGGGCCGGGACAGGGGTCCGACTACGAGCAGTACTTC | CASSLRGPGQGSDYEQYF
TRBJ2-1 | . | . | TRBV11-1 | TGTGCCAGCAGCTTAGGACTAAACAATGAGCAGTTCTTC | CASSLGLNNEQFF
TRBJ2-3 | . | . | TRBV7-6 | TGTGCCAGCACCCAAAGGGGCAGGGAGGATACGCAGTATTTT | CASTQRGREDTQYF
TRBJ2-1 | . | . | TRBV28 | TGTGCCAGCAGGCAAGGGGTCCGTAAGCAGTTCTTC | CASRQGVRKQFF
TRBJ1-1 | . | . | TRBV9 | TGTGCCAGCAGCGTCTCCCCGGTGGGGAACACTGAAGCTTTCTTT | CASSVSPVGNTEAFF
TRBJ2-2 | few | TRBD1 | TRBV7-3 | TGTGCCAGCAGCGGGGACAGGGAAACCGGGGAGCTGTTTTTT | CASSGDRETGELFF
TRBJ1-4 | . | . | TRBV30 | TGTGCCTGGAGTGTTCTGGGAGGCGCAACTAATGAAAAACTGTTTTTT | CAWSVLGGATNEKLFF
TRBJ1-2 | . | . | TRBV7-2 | TGTGCCAGCAGCGCGGACCTAAACTATGGCTACACCTTC | CASSADLNYGYTF
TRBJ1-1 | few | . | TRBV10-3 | TGTGCCATCAGCGACAAGACAGGTCTGAACACTGAAGCTTTCTTT | CAISDKTGLNTEAFF
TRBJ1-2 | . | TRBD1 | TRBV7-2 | TGTGCCAGCAGCCGTCGGGACAGGGTTACCTATGGCTACACCTTC | CASSRRDRVTYGYTF
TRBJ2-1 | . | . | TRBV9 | TGTGCCAGCAGCGTAGAAGGGCTCTCCTACAATGAGCAGTTCTTC | CASSVEGLSYNEQFF
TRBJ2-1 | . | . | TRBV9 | TGTGCCAGCAGCGGCCCCTCCCCTAAGGTTGAGCAGTTCTTC | CASSGPSPKVEQFF